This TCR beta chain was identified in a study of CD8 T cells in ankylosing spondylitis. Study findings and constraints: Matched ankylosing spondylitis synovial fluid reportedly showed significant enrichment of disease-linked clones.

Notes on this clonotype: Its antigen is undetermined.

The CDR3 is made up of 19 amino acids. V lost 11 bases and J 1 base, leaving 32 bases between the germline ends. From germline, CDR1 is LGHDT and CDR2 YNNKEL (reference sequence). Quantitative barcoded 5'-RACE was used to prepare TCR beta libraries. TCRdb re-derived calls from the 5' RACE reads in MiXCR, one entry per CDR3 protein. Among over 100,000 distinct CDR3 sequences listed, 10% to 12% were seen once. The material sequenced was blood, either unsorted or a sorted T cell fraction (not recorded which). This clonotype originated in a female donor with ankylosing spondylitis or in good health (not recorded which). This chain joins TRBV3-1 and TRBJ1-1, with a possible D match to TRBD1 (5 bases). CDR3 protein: CACCQEDRDSFEGNTEAFF. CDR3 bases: TGTGCCTGCTGCCAAGAGGATCGCGACAGCTTCGAGGGGAACACTGAAGCTTTCTTT.